A selection of T cell receptor beta chains follows, all from one sample in a study of blood T cells in healthy people across ages. Each CDR3 protein is one row after TCRdb ran MiXCR on the 5' RACE reads. The sample holds roughly 1,500,000 distinct CDR3 sequences; about 35% are singletons and the top ten take roughly 12%. Sequencing was carried out using blood. All receptors derive from a woman in her 30s in good health. Both conserved end residues are part of each CDR3. A D gene is named only where the DNA matches it firmly. Clone size appears in some rows only: once, few, many, or a class for an expanded clone.

v_call: TRBV27
clone_size: .
j_call: TRBJ2-1
d_call: TRBD1
cdr3_nt: TGTGCCAGCGCGGGGACAGGCTTTGGATCCTACAATGAGCAGTTCTTC
cdr3_aa: CASAGTGFGSYNEQFF

v_call: TRBV12-3/TRBV12-4
clone_size: .
j_call: TRBJ1-2
d_call: .
cdr3_nt: TGTGCCAGCACCGACTTTGGACCGGACTATGGCTACACCTTC
cdr3_aa: CASTDFGPDYGYTF

v_call: TRBV28
clone_size: .
j_call: TRBJ2-4
d_call: .
cdr3_nt: TGTGCCAGCAGTTTCCAGCGGCTAGCCAAAAACATTCAGTACTTC
cdr3_aa: CASSFQRLAKNIQYF

v_call: TRBV7-7
clone_size: few
j_call: TRBJ2-3
d_call: TRBD2
cdr3_nt: TGTGCCAGCAGCTTAGGTCTTAGCGGGAGTGGCACAGATACGCAGTATTTT
cdr3_aa: CASSLGLSGSGTDTQYF

v_call: TRBV6-6
clone_size: few
j_call: TRBJ2-1
d_call: TRBD2
cdr3_nt: TGTGCCAGCAGTTACTCTCTAGCGGGGGTCTACAATGAGCAGTTCTTC
cdr3_aa: CASSYSLAGVYNEQFF

v_call: TRBV16
clone_size: few
j_call: TRBJ1-5
d_call: .
cdr3_nt: TGTGCCAGCAGCCAATTTGGAAGGAAAGGCCCCAATCAGCCCCAGCATTTT
cdr3_aa: CASSQFGRKGPNQPQHF

v_call: TRBV5-1
clone_size: .
j_call: TRBJ2-7
d_call: .
cdr3_nt: TGCGCCAACAGCCGCACTTCTACCTACGAGCAGTACTTC
cdr3_aa: CANSRTSTYEQYF

v_call: TRBV24-1
clone_size: .
j_call: TRBJ2-1
d_call: .
cdr3_nt: TGTGCCACCAGTGATCCGGCAGGGAGGTCCTACAATGAGCAGTTCTTC
cdr3_aa: CATSDPAGRSYNEQFF

v_call: TRBV15
clone_size: .
j_call: TRBJ2-7
d_call: .
cdr3_nt: TGTGCCACCAGCCCCTCTGGTCAAACAGAGGAGCAGTACTTC
cdr3_aa: CATSPSGQTEEQYF

v_call: TRBV3-1
clone_size: .
j_call: TRBJ2-3
d_call: .
cdr3_nt: TGTGCCAGCAGCCCAGCCAGGGGTCTTCGCACAGATACGCAGTATTTT
cdr3_aa: CASSPARGLRTDTQYF

v_call: TRBV13
clone_size: few
j_call: TRBJ2-5
d_call: .
cdr3_nt: TGTGCCAGCAGCTTAGGCAGGGGCGCACGGGAGACCCAGTACTTC
cdr3_aa: CASSLGRGARETQYF